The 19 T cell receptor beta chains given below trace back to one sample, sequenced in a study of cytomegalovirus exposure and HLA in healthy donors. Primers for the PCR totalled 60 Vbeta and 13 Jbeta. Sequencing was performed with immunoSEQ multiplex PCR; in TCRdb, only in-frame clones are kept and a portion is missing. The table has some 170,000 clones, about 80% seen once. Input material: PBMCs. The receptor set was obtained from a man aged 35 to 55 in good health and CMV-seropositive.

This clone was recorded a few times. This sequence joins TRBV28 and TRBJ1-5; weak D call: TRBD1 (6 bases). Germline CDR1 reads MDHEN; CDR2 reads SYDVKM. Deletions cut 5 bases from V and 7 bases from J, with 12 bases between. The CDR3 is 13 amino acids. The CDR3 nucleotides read TGTGCCAGCAGTCCCACAGGGTTCCAGCCCCAGCATTTT. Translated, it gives CASSPTGFQPQHF.

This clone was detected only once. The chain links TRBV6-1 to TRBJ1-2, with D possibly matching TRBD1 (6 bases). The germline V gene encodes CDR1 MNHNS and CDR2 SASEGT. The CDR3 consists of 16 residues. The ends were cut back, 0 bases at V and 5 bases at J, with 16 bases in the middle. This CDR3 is CASSEAGGGAGYGYTF. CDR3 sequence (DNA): TGTGCCAGCAGTGAAGCTGGGGGGGGCGCAGGGTATGGCTACACCTTC.

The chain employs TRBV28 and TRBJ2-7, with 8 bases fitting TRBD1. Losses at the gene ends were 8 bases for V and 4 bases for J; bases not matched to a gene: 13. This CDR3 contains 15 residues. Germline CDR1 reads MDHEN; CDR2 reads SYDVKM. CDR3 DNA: TGTGCCAGCGGCCCTTCTGGACAGGGAGGTTACGAGCAGTACTTC. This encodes CASGPSGQGGYEQYF.

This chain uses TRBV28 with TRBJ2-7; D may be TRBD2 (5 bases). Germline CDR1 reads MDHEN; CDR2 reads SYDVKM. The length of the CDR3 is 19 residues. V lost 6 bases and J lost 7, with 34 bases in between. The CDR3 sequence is CASSYYGSVTPRGLGEQYF. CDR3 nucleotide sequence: TGTGCCAGCAGCTACTACGGGTCCGTAACCCCTCGAGGACTGGGTGAGCAGTACTTC.

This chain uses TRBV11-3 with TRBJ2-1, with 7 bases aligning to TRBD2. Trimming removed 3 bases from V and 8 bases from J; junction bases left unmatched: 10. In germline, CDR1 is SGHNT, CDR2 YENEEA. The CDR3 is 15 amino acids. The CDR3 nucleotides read TGTGCCAGCAGCTTTGCGGGAGTTTCCCCCCATGAGCAGTTCTTC. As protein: CASSFAGVSPHEQFF.

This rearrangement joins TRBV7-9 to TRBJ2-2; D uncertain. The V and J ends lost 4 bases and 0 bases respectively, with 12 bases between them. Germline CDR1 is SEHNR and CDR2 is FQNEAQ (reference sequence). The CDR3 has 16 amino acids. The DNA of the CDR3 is TGTGCCAGCAGCTCTGGGCCGCAGGCGAACACCGGGGAGCTGTTTTTT. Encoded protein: CASSSGPQANTGELFF.

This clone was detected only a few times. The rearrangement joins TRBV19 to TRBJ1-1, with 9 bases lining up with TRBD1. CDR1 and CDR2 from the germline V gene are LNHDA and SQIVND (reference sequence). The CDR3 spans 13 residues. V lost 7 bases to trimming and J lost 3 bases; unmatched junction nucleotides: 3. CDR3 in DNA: TGTGCCAGTATAAGGACAGGGGACACTGAAGCTTTCTTT. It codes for CASIRTGDTEAFF.

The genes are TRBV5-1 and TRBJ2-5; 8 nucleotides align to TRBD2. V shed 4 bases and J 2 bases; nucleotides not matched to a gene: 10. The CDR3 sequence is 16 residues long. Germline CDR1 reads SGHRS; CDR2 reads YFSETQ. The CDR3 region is CASSPGLGGNQETQYF. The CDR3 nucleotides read TGCGCCAGCAGCCCGGGACTAGGGGGTAATCAAGAGACCCAGTACTTC.

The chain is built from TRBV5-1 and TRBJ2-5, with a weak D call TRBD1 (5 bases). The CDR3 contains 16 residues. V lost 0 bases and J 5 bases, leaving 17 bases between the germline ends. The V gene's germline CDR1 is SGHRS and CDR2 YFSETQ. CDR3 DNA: TGCGCCAGCAGCTTGGGGGGCGGACCCACCGTGGAGACCCAGTACTTC. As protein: CASSLGGGPTVETQYF.

In DNA, the CDR3 is TGTGCCAGCAGCGGAAACCAGGGGAACTATGGCTACACCTTC. This codes for CASSGNQGNYGYTF. The V call is TRBV5-4, the J call TRBJ1-2; TRBD1 is a possible D gene (6 bases). Germline CDR1 reads SGHNT; CDR2 reads YYREEE (reference sequence). The CDR3 runs 14 residues. The germline V and J ends were trimmed by 4 bases and 2 bases, with 12 bases remaining between them.

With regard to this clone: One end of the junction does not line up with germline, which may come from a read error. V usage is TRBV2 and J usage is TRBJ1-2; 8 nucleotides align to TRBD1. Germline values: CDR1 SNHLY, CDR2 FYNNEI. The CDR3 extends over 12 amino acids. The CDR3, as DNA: TGTGCCAGCAGGGGGCAAGACAGGGGAGAGATGTTC. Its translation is CASRGQDRGEMF.

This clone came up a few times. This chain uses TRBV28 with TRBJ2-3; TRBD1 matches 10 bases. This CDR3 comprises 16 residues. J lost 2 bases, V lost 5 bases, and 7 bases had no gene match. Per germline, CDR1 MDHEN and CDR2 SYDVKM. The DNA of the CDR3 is TGTGCCAGCAGTCCCCGGACAGGGGGGTTCACAGATACGCAGTATTTT. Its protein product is CASSPRTGGFTDTQYF.

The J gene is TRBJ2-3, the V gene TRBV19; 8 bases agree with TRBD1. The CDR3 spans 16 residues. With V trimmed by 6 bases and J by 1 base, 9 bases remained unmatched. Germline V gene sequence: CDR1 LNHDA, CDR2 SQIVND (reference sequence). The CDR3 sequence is CASRTTGTGRTDTQYF. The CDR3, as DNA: TGTGCCAGTAGAACTACCGGGACAGGTCGCACAGATACGCAGTATTTT.

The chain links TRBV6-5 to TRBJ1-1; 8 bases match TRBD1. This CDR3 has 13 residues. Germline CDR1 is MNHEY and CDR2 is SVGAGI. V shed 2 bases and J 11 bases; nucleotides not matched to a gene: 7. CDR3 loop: CASSYPGQEKAFF. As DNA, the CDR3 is TGTGCCAGCAGTTACCCGGGACAGGAGAAGGCTTTCTTT.

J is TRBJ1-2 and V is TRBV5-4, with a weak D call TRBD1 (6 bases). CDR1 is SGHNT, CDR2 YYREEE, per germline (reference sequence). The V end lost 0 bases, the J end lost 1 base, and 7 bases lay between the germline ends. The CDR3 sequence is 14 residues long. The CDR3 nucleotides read TGTGCCAGCAGCTTGGAGGGACATAACTATGGCTACACCTTC. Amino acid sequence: CASSLEGHNYGYTF.

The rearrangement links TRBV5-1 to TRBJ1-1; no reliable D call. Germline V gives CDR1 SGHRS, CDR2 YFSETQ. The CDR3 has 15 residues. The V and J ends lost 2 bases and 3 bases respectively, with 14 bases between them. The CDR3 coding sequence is TGCGCCAGCAGCTTCCCCCCCGAGAACCACACTGAAGCTTTCTTT. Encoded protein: CASSFPPENHTEAFF.

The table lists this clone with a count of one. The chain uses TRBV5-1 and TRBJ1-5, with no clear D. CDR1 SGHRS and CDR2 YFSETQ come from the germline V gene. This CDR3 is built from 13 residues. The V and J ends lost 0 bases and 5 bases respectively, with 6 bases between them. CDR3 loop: CASSLGGDQPQHF. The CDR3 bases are TGCGCCAGCAGCTTGGGAGGAGATCAGCCCCAGCATTTT.

The CDR3 DNA is TGTGCCAGCAGCCCAGGGGGTGGATCGAACACTGAAGCTTTCTTT. It translates to CASSPGGGSNTEAFF. The V gene is TRBV7-3, the J gene TRBJ1-1; 7 positions match TRBD1. The trim removed 5 bases at V and 1 base at J, leaving 7 bases unmatched. The CDR3 loop spans 15 amino acids. From germline, CDR1 is SGHTA and CDR2 FQGTGA.

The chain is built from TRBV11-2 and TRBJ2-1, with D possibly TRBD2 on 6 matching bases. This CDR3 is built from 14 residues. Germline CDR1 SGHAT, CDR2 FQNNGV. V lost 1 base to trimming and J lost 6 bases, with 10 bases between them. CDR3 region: CASSLVPGGNEQFF. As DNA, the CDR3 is TGTGCCAGCAGCTTAGTCCCCGGGGGCAATGAGCAGTTCTTC.